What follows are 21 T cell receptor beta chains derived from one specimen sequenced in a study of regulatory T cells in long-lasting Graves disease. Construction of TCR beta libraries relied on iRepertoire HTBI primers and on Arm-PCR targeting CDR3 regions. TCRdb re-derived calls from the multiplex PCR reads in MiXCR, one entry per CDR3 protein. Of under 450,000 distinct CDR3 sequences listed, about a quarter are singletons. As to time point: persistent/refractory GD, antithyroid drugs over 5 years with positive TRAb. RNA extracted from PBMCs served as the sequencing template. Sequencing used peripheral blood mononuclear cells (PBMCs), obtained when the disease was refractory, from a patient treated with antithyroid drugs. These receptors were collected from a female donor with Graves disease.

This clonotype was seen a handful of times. CDR3 sequence: CAWRFGSSYNSPLHF. DNA of the CDR3: TGTGCCTGGAGGTTCGGTAGCTCCTATAATTCACCCCTCCACTTT. This sequence joins TRBV30 and TRBJ1-6, with D unresolved. Trimming stripped 3 bases from V and 0 bases from J, with 9 bases between. The germline V gene has CDR1 GTSNPN and CDR2 SVGIG (reference sequence). The CDR3 is 15 amino acids. The full variable domain, its missing parts supplied by reference TRBV30 and TRBJ1-6, is SQTIHQWPATLVQPVGSPLSLECTVEGTSNPNLYWYRQAAGRGLQLLFYSVGIGQISSEVPQNLSASRPQDRQFILSSKKLLLSDSGFYLCAWRFGSSYNSPLHFGNGTRLTVT.

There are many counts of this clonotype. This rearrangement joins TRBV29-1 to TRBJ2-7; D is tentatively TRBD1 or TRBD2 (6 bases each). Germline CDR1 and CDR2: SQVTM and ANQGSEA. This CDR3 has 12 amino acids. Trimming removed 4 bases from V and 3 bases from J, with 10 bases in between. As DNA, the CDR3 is TGCAGCGTTGTGGAGGGGGTCTACGAGCAGTACTTC. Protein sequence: CSVVEGVYEQYF.

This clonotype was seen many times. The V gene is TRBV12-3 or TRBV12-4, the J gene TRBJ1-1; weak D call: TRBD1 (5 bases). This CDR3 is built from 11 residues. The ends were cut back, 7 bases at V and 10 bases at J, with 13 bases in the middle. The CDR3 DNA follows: TGTGCCAGCAATGCAGGGACTCTAGCTTTCTTT. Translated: CASNAGTLAFF.

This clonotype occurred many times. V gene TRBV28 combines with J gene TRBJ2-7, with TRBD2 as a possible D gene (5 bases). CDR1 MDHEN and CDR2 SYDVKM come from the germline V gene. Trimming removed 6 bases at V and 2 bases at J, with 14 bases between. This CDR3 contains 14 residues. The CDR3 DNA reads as TGTGCCAGCAGAGCGATGAGGGTTACCTACGAGCAGTACTTC. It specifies CASRAMRVTYEQYF.

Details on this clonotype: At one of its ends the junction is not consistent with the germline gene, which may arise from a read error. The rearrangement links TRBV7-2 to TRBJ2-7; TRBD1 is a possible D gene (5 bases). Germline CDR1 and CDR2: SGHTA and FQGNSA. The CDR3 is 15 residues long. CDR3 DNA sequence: TGCGCCAGCAGCCAAGATCGGCAGGGATTCTCCGAGCAGTACTTC. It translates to CASSQDRQGFSEQYF.

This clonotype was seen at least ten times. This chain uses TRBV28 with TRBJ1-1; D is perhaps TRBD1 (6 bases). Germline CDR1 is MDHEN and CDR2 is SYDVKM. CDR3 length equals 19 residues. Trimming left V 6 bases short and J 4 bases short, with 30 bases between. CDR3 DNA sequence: TGTGCCAGCAGACCATGGTCCCCGACAGGTAGATTTGGTAGCACTGAAGCTTTCTTT. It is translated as CASRPWSPTGRFGSTEAFF.

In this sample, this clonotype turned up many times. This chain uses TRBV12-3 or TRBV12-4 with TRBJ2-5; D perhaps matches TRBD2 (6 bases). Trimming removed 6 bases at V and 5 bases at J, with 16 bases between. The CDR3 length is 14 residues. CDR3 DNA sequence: TGTGCCAGCAGGGCGGGACTCAGATCGGAGACCCAGTACTTC. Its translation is CASRAGLRSETQYF.

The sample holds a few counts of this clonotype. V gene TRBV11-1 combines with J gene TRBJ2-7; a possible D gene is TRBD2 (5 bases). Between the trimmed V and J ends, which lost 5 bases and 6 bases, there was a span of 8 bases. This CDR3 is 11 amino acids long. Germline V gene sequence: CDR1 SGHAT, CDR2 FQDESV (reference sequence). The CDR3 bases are TGTGCCAGCAGCGGGAGTCGCGAGCAGTACTTC. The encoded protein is CASSGSREQYF.

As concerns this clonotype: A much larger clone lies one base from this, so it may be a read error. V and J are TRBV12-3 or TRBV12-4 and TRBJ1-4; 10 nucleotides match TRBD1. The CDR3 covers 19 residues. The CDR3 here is CDSIPGDRGKTVHNEKLFF. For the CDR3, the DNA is TGTGACAGTATTCCCGGGGACAGGGGAAAAACTGTCCATAATGAAAAACTGTTTTTT.

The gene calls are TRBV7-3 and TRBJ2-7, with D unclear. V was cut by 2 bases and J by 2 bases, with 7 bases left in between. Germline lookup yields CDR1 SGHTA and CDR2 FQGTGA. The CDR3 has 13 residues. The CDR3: CASSLWVAYEQYF. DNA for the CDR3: TGTGCCAGCAGCTTATGGGTTGCCTACGAGCAGTACTTC.

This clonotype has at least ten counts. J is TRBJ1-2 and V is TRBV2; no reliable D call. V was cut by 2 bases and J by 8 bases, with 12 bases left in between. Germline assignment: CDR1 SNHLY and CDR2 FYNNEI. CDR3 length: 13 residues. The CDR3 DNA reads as TGTGCCAGCAGTGAATGGAGCGTGGGAGGCTACACCTTC. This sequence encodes CASSEWSVGGYTF.

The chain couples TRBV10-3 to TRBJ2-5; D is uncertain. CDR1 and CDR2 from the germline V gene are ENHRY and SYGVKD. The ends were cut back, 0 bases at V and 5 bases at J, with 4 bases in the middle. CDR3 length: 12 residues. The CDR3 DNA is TGTGCCATCAGTGAGTCTGCCGAGACCCAGTACTTC. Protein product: CAISESAETQYF.

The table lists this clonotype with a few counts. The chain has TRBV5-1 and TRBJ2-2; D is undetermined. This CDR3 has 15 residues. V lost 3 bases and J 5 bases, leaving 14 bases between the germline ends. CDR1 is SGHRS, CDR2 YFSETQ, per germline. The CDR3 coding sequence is TGCGCCAGCAGCTCTACGAACCTGGGGACCGGGGAGCTGTTTTTT. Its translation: CASSSTNLGTGELFF.

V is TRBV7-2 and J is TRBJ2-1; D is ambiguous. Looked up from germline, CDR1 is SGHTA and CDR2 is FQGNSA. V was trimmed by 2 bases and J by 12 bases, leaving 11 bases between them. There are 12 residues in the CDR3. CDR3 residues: CASSLSATGQFF. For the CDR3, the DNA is TGTGCCAGCAGCTTATCTGCTACGGGGCAGTTCTTC.

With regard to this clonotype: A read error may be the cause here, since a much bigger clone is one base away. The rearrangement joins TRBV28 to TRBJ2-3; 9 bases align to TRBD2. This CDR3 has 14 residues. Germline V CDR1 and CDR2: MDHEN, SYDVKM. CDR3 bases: TGTGCCAACAGTCTAGCGGGGACCACAGATACGCAGTATTTT. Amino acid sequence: CANSLAGTTDTQYF.

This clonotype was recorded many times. CDR3: CASSLGGILNQPQHF. CDR3 in DNA: TGTGCCAGCAGTTTAGGGGGGATCCTCAATCAGCCCCAGCATTTT. The chain employs TRBV27 and TRBJ1-5; perhaps TRBD1 as D (5 bases). Trimming cost V 2 bases and J 3 bases, with 11 bases left between them. The CDR3 consists of 15 residues. Germline V gene lookup returns CDR1 MNHEY and CDR2 SMNVEV (reference sequence).

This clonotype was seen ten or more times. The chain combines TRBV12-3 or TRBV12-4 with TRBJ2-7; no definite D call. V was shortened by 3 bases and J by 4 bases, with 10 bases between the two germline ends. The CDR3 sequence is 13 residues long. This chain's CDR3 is CASSLVDSYEQYF. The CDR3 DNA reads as TGTGCCAGCAGTTTGGTGGATTCTTACGAGCAGTACTTC.

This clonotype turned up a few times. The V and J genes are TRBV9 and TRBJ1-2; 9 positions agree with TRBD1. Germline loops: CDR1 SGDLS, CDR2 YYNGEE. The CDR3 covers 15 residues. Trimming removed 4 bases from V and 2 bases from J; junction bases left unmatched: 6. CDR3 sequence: CASSLWGQGNYGYTF. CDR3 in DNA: TGTGCCAGCAGCCTCTGGGGACAGGGCAACTATGGCTACACCTTC. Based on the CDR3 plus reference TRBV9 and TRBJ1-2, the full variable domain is DSGVTQTPKHLITATGQRVTLRCSPRSGDLSVYWYQQSLDQGLQFLIQYYNGEERAKGNILERFSAQQFPDLHSELNLSSLELGDSALYFCASSLWGQGNYGYTFGSGTRLTVV.

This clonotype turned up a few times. The CDR3 DNA reads as TGTGCCAGCGGAGCCGGAGCCCTCCACTTT. Its translation is CASGAGALHF. The chain employs TRBV12-3 or TRBV12-4 and TRBJ1-6; D unresolved. The CDR3 is 10 amino acids. Trimming pared 8 bases from V and 14 bases from J, leaving 10 bases between.

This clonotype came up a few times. The CDR3 is CASSQGLNRVDGYTF. The CDR3 DNA reads as TGTGCCAGCAGCCAGGGTCTTAACAGGGTGGATGGCTACACCTTC. This chain connects TRBV14 to TRBJ1-2; a possible D gene is TRBD1 (6 bases). The CDR3 is 15 amino acids. CDR1 is SGHDN, CDR2 FVKESK, per germline. V was pared by 3 bases and J by 6 bases, with 17 bases between.

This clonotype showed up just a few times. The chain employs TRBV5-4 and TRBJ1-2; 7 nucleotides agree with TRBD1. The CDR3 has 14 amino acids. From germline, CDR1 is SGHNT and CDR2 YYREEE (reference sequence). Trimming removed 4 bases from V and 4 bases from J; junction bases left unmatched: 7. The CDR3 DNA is TGTGCCAGCAGCGGGACAGCCGGAGGCTATGGCTACACCTTC. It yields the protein CASSGTAGGYGYTF.